These 5 T cell receptor beta chains were all obtained from the same sample, sequenced in a study of blood T cell repertoires in COVID-19. Clones were read by immunoSEQ multiplex PCR, and TCRdb kept only the in-frame ones, dropping some. The sample yields about 430,000 clones, roughly 90% seen once. Sequences were obtained from PBMCs or T cells enriched from blood (not recorded which). These receptors were collected from a woman aged 18-35 years who had been exposed to COVID-19.

The V and J genes are TRBV11-1 and TRBJ2-6, with D perhaps matching TRBD2 (5 bases). The CDR3 totals 15 residues. V shed 5 bases and J shed 0 bases, with 8 bases lying between them. CDR1 and CDR2 (germline): SGHAT, FQDESV (reference sequence). The chain's CDR3 is CASSVTSSGANVLTF. The CDR3, as DNA: TGTGCCAGCAGCGTAACTAGCTCTGGGGCCAACGTCCTGACTTTC.

The chain recombines TRBV6-5 with TRBJ1-1, with 7 bases fitting TRBD1. This CDR3 contains 14 residues. The J segment lost 0 bases and the V segment lost 6 bases, leaving 4 bases of the junction unmatched. From germline, CDR1 is MNHEY and CDR2 SVGAGI. This CDR3 is CASRTGPLNTEAFF. Written as DNA, the CDR3 is TGTGCCAGCAGGACAGGGCCTTTGAACACTGAAGCTTTCTTT.

This clone was seen once. V and J are TRBV13 and TRBJ1-1; D possibly corresponds to TRBD1 (5 bases). With 3 bases removed from V and 0 bases from J, the gap between germline ends came to 8 bases. The V gene's germline CDR1 is PRHDT and CDR2 FYEKMQ (reference sequence). The CDR3 is 14 amino acids. CDR3 bases: TGTGCCAGCAGCTTGATGACAGTGAACACTGAAGCTTTCTTT. As protein: CASSLMTVNTEAFF.

J is TRBJ2-1 and V is TRBV9; 9 bases fit TRBD2. The CDR3 has 16 residues. Trimming removed 2 bases from V and 9 bases from J; junction bases left unmatched: 12. Germline assignment: CDR1 SGDLS and CDR2 YYNGEE. The CDR3 is CASSVLAGVVKGEQFF. CDR3 in DNA: TGTGCCAGCAGCGTGTTAGCGGGAGTTGTTAAAGGTGAGCAGTTCTTC.

The chain is built from TRBV6-5 and TRBJ2-3; TRBD2 matches at 10 bases. Trimming removed 2 bases from V and 9 bases from J; junction bases left unmatched: 11. CDR1 MNHEY and CDR2 SVGAGI come from the germline V gene. The CDR3 contains 16 residues. The CDR3 DNA reads TGTGCCAGCAGTTACAGTAGGAGCGGGGGGGCTGGCACGCAGTATTTT. Translated: CASSYSRSGGAGTQYF.